These 11 T cell receptor beta chains share one sample of origin, sequenced in a study of T cells in Graves' hyperthyroidism and ophthalmopathy. RNA transcripts provided the source from which TCR beta CDR3 regions were amplified. The HTBI primer set served for first-round RT-PCR of the TCR CDR3. TCRdb recomputed calls from the multiplex PCR reads with MiXCR, one row per CDR3 protein. The table lists a few hundred thousand distinct CDR3 sequences, roughly 46% of them singletons. The sequenced sample consisted of peripheral blood or thyroid tissue (not recorded which). These receptors originate from a woman aged 18-29 years with Graves' hyperthyroidism.

This chain connects TRBV6-5 to TRBJ2-7, with D maybe TRBD2 (5 bases). The J call may be incorrect, as the DNA end agrees better with TRBJ2-1. Per the germline V gene, CDR1 is MNHEY and CDR2 is SVGAGI. This CDR3 is built from 12 residues. The CDR3 reads CASSYKGDEQFF. DNA of the CDR3: TGTGCCAGCAGTTACAAGGGAGATGAGCAGTTCTTC.

As regards this clonotype: Possible read error: a much larger clone is one base away. The chain uses TRBV6-5 and TRBJ2-7, with D unresolved. This CDR3 is built from 15 residues. CDR1 is MNHEY and CDR2 is SVGAGI in the germline V gene. V was clipped by 10 bases and J by 0 bases, with 19 bases between them. In DNA, the CDR3 is TGTGCCATCAGACTTCTGGCGGCCAGCTCCTACGAGCAGTACTTC. Encoded protein: CAIRLLAASSYEQYF.

Notes on this clonotype: The junction does not match germline at one end; this may be a read error. The chain uses TRBV5-1 and TRBJ1-2; no firm D call. CDR1 and CDR2 from the germline V gene are SGHRS and YFSETQ. This CDR3 has 11 amino acids. The CDR3 sequence: CASSLKGGYTF. The CDR3 DNA follows: TGTGCCAGCAGCTTGAAGGGAGGCTACACCTTC.

This clonotype was counted a few times. The chain joins TRBV5-1 to TRBJ1-4, with 9 bases matching TRBD1. The CDR3 is 17 amino acids. V gave up 3 bases and J gave up 0 bases; unmatched junction bases: 6. Germline V gene data show CDR1 as SGHRS and CDR2 as YFSETQ. The chain's CDR3 is CASSSGTGTSTNEKLFF. The DNA of the CDR3 is TGCGCCAGCAGCTCCGGGACAGGGACGTCAACTAATGAAAAACTGTTTTTT.

This clonotype was picked up one time. The chain has TRBV29-1 and TRBJ2-5; a possible D gene is TRBD1 (5 bases). Per germline, CDR1 SQVTM and CDR2 ANQGSEA. Trimming removed 3 bases at V and 5 bases at J, with 10 bases between. CDR3 length: 12 amino acids. The CDR3 here is CSVDREAETQYF. The CDR3 bases are TGCAGCGTTGACAGGGAAGCGGAGACCCAGTACTTC.

The CDR3 loop is CAISDGGGSNRSNYGYTF. The DNA of the CDR3 is TGTGCCATCAGTGATGGGGGGGGCTCGAACAGATCTAACTATGGCTACACCTTC. This sequence joins TRBV10-3 and TRBJ1-2; D possibly corresponds to TRBD1 (6 bases). Germline V lookup: CDR1 ENHRY, CDR2 SYGVKD. CDR3 length equals 18 residues. V lost 3 bases, J lost 0 bases, and 20 bases lay in between.

The V and J genes are TRBV15 and TRBJ1-6; no clear D. This CDR3 spans 13 amino acids. V lost 3 bases and J lost 9, with 9 bases in between. The germline V gene has CDR1 LNHNV and CDR2 YYDKDF (reference sequence). This chain's CDR3 is CATSSEGLSPLHF. In DNA, the CDR3 is TGTGCCACCAGCAGTGAGGGCCTTTCACCCCTCCACTTT. The whole variable domain, remainder taken from reference TRBV15 and TRBJ1-6, is DAMVIQNPRYQVTQFGKPVTLSCSQTLNHNVMYWYQQKSSQAPKLLFHYYDKDFNNEADTPDNFQSRRPNTSFCFLDIRSPGLGDTAMYLCATSSEGLSPLHFGNGTRLTVT.

This clonotype was picked up one time. In nucleotides, the CDR3 is TGTGCCAGCAGCTTGGGTAGGGGGCAAAGCTATGGCTACACCTTC. Amino acids: CASSLGRGQSYGYTF. The gene calls are TRBV13 and TRBJ1-2, with 7 nucleotides matching TRBD1. V was clipped by 3 bases and J by 4 bases; unmatched bases: 8. Germline CDR1 and CDR2: PRHDT and FYEKMQ (reference sequence). CDR3 length: 15 residues.

For this clonotype: One end of the junction does not line up with germline, which may come from a read error. This sequence joins TRBV18 and TRBJ1-1, with D perhaps matching TRBD1 (5 bases). The CDR3 contains 12 residues. Germline V lookup: CDR1 KGHSH, CDR2 LQKENI. CDR3 DNA: TGTGCCAGCTCACCCCAGGAAGGGGAGGGTCATTTT. Translating gives CASSPQEGEGHF.

The table lists this clonotype with a few counts. The chain joins TRBV12-3 or TRBV12-4 to TRBJ1-2; the match to TRBD1 covers 7 bases. The CDR3 sequence is 14 residues long. With 8 bases clipped from V and 3 bases from J, the junction kept 9 bases outside the gene matches. The CDR3 nucleotides read TGTGCCAGCTCACCGCGGGACAGCCACTATGGCTACACCTTC. As protein: CASSPRDSHYGYTF.

This clonotype was seen repeatedly, ten times or more. The chain links TRBV29-1 to TRBJ2-1; TRBD1 aligns across 8 bases. Per the germline V gene, CDR1 is SQVTM and CDR2 is ANQGSEA. The CDR3 is 13 residues long. V was pared by 8 bases and J by 7 bases, with 10 bases of the junction left unmatched. CDR3 DNA: TGCAGCCCTAACCGACAGGGGAGGAATGAGCAGTTCTTC. It translates to CSPNRQGRNEQFF.